The clone carrying this TCR beta chain was counted only a few times. The data were obtained in a study of T-cell reconstitution after alpha-beta-depleted transplantation in children. Unique molecular identifiers were incorporated into the prepared TCRbeta library. TCRdb redid the calling of the PCR reads with MiXCR, one entry per CDR3 protein. The data contain a few hundred thousand distinct CDR3 sequences, approximately 10% of them seen just once; the ten biggest clones take up roughly 5.5%. The germline gives CDR1 SEHNR, CDR2 FQNEAQ (reference sequence). CDR3 length: 15 residues. The V gene end was trimmed by 6 bases and the J gene end by 7 bases; junction bases not matched to a gene: 10.

The TCR sequence derives from a human donor who donated a stem cell graft to a child with acute myeloid leukemia. This sample comprised PBMCs from the stem cell graft donor, obtained from the stem cell graft. J is TRBJ1-4 and V is TRBV7-9, with 8 nucleotides matching TRBD1. The CDR3 is CASSNFRGRVEKLFF. CDR3 in DNA: TGTGCCAGCAGTAATTTCAGGGGGCGCGTTGAAAAACTGTTTTTT.